This T cell receptor (beta chain) comes out of a study of blood T cell repertoires in COVID-19. Study-wide context: Sites across the United States, Italy and Spain contributed samples from acute and convalescent COVID-19. T cells, B-cell-depleted T cells, or PBMCs provided the cDNA or gDNA that served as material.

In the study's own analysis: Reference gene primer amplification in the assay estimated nucleated cell counts. Here immunoSEQ multiplex PCR was the method, and the copy in TCRdb shows in-frame clones only, minus some. D and trimming were read from the DNA, whereas the V and J calls and clone size are those reported in that table. The profile shows under 200,000 clones, 85% to 90% of them singletons. The germline gives CDR1 SGHRS, CDR2 YFSETQ. There are 16 residues in the CDR3. The V gene end was trimmed by 2 bases and the J gene end by 7 bases; junction bases not matched to a gene: 8. The chain couples TRBV5-1 to TRBJ2-1; 11 bases align to TRBD2. Sequencing input: peripheral blood. The TCR sequence derives from a woman older than 75 in a cohort sampled during active or convalescent COVID-19. The CDR3, as DNA: TGCGCCAGCAGCTTTGCTAGCGGGGGGCCTGGGAATGAGCAGTTCTTC. Its protein product is CASSFASGGPGNEQFF.